This T cell receptor (beta chain) appears in the sequencing data of a study of memory CD4+ T cells and cytomegalovirus serostatus (dated by TCRdb to between 2019 and 2020). Study-wide context: The cohort comprised about 33 healthy Belgian adults, 9 CMV seropositive and about 25 CMV seronegative. To replicate a published TCR-based CMV serostatus classifier, the researchers sequenced the CD4+ memory TCRbeta repertoires of a Belgian cohort whose cytomegalovirus serostatus was known. Paper-wide results and their limitations: On the Belgian cohort, the classifier built on the original framework reached a median bootstrapped AUC of nearly 0.96, with a 95% CI of 0.76-1.00. Only CD4+CD45RO+ memory cells were sequenced, in contrast to the original study, in which naive and memory CD4+ and CD8+ populations were covered. Among the 150 to 200 previously reported CMV-associated TCRbeta sequences, about 71 showed up in the CD4+ memory repertoires, with each one found in between one and five individuals. Results were interpreted as suggesting that the CMV-associated TCR signature is largely present in the CD4+ memory repertoire. CMV serostatus prediction reached a median bootstrapped AUC of 0.95 with the original framework and 0.85 to 0.91 with a US-trained random forest.

Notes on this clone: The target of this receptor is not known. Base qualities were left out, and no much larger clone turns up one base away.

V loses 5 bases of germline sequence and J loses 0 bases, and the interval between the two ends is 7 bases. Via the germline V gene, CDR1 is MNHEY and CDR2 SVGAGI. The cysteine opens and the phenylalanine closes a CDR3 of 13 amino acids. Only the CDR3 part of the read is kept: 39 bases, read in frame from the first base. A FACSAria II was used to sort memory CD4+ T cells, defined as single viable CD3+CD4+CD8-CD45RO+ cells. CMV serostatus was determined with a Roche Elecsys assay detecting serum IgG against CMV pp150, pp28, p38 and p52. After thawing, total CD4+ T cells were enriched by positive selection with CD4 magnetic microbeads. Samples originated from another study that specifically interrogated the CD4+ T cell memory repertoire. Peripheral blood mononuclear cells were isolated and cryopreserved according to standard operating procedures, and serum was stored at -80 degrees C. Staining used CD3-PerCP (BW264/56), CD4-APC (RPA-T4), CD45RO-PE (UCHT1) and CD8-Pacific Orange (3B5) antibodies, with Sytox blue excluding non-viable cells.

Genomic DNA was extracted from sorted cells with the Quick-DNA Microprep Kit. TCRbeta DNA was amplified with the immunoSEQ hsTCRbeta kit following the manufacturer's protocol. An Illumina MiSeq instrument was used to sequence the TCRbeta libraries. The authors processed their data as follows. Removing out-of-frame sequences left 2,204,828 distinct TCRbeta sequences, an average of around 62,000 per individual. Each individual was scored according to the count of 150 or so previously reported CMV-associated TCRbeta sequences and the total productive distinct TCRbeta count. A beta-binomial model was reimplemented in Python, and random forests from scikit-learn, run with default parameters, were trained on data from the US cohort. Classifier performance on the Belgian cohort was summarized as median AUC with percentile confidence intervals over 10,000 bootstrap iterations. TCRdb mirrors the immuneACCESS table, restricted to in-frame sequences. Some clones are absent from its copies; in checked studies, under half trace to an unresolved V gene, and the reason for the others is unknown. V and J calls and clone size follow that table, whereas D and trimming were derived from the DNA. For this sample the table gives about 73,000 clones, of which around four fifths were detected only once. The ten largest clones capture 2% to 3% of the sample.

This chain is built from TRBV6-5 and TRBJ1-2; a confident D gene designation cannot be given. Sequencing was done on a sample of memory CD4+ T cells from blood. The receptor comes from an adult in good health and CMV-seropositive. The nucleotides read TGTGCCAGCAGTCTGACACCTAACTATGGCTACACCTTC. It translates as CASSLTPNYGYTF.